This T cell receptor beta chain stems from a study of blood T cell repertoires in COVID-19. Study-wide context: Acute and convalescent COVID-19 specimens originated in the United States, Italy and Spain. PBMCs, B-cell-depleted T cells, or T cells provided the cDNA or gDNA that made up the material.

This clone was seen only a few times. In germline, CDR1 is LNHNV, CDR2 YYDKDF (reference sequence). Trimming shortened V by 1 base and J by 10 bases, and 11 bases separated the two germline ends. The CDR3 loop spans 13 amino acids. Original handling: Amplification of reference gene primers was used by the study to estimate nucleated cell counts. Method: immunoSEQ multiplex PCR; TCRdb's copy keeps in-frame clones and lacks some. D and trimming come from the DNA, and the V and J calls and clone size come from that table. The data hold 250,000 to 350,000 clones, with approximately 86% observed a single time.

The genes are TRBV15 and TRBJ2-1; maybe TRBD1 (5 bases). The specimen sequenced was peripheral blood. This sequence was found in a man between 18 and 29 years old with active or convalescent COVID-19. The CDR3 DNA reads TGTGCCACCAGCAGAGGGGTGCCAGGGGAGCAGTTCTTC. Residues: CATSRGVPGEQFF.